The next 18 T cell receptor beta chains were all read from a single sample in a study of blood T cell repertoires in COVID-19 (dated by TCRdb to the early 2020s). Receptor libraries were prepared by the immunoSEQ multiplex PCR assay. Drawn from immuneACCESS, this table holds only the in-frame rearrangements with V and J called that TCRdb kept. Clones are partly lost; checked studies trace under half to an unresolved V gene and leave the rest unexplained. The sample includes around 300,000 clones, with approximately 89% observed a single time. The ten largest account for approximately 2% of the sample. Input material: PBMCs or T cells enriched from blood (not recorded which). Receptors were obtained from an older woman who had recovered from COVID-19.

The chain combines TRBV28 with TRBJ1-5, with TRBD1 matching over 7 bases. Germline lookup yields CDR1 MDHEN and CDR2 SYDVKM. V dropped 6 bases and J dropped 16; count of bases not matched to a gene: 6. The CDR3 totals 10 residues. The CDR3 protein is CASRTGTYHF. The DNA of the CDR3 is TGTGCCAGCAGGACAGGGACTTATCATTTT.

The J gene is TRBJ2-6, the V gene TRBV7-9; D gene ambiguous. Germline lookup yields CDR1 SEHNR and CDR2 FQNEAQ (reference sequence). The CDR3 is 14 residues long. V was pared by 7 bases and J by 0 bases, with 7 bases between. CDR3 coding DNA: TGTGCCAGCACCCAATCCTCTGGGGCCAACGTCCTGACTTTC. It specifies CASTQSSGANVLTF.

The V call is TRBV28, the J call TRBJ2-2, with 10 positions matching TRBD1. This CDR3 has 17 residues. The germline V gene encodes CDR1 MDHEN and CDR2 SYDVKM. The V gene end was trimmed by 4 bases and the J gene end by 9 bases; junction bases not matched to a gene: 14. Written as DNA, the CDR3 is TGTGCCAGCAGTTCCCGGCCGGGACAGGGGACCCTCCGGGAGCTGTTTTTT. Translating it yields CASSSRPGQGTLRELFF.

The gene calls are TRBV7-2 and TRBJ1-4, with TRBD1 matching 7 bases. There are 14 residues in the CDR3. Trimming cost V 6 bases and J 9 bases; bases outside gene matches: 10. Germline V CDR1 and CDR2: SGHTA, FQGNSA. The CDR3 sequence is CASSRGQERQKLFF. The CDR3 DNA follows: TGTGCCAGCAGTCGTGGACAGGAAAGGCAAAAACTGTTTTTT.

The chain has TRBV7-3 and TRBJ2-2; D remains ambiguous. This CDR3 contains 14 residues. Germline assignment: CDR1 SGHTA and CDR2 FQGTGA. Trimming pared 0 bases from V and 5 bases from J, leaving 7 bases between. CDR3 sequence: CASSLTVTTGELFF. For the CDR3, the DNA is TGTGCCAGCAGCTTAACCGTCACAACCGGGGAGCTGTTTTTT. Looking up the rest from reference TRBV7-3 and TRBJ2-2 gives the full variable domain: GAGVSQTPSNKVTEKGKYVELRCDPISGHTALYWYRQSLGQGPEFLIYFQGTGAADDSGLPNDRFFAVRPEGSVSTLKIQRTERGDSAVYLCASSLTVTTGELFFGEGSRLTVL.

The CDR3 region is CASGTPNEKLFF. The CDR3 coding sequence is TGTGCCAGCGGGACACCTAATGAAAAACTGTTTTTT. This chain connects TRBV28 to TRBJ1-4; D might be TRBD1 (6 bases). V was pared by 8 bases and J by 3 bases, with 7 bases between. Per the germline V gene, CDR1 is MDHEN and CDR2 is SYDVKM. The CDR3 runs 12 residues.

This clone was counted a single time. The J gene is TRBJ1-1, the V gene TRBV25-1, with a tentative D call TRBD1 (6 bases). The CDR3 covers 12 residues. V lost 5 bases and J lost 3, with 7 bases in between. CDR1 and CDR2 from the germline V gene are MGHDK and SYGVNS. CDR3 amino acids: CASSRGYTEAFF. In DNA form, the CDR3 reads TGTGCCAGCAGTAGGGGGTACACTGAAGCTTTCTTT.

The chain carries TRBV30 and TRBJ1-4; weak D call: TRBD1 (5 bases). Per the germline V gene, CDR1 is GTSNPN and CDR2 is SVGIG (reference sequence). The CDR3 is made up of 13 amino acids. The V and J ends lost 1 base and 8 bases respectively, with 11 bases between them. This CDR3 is CAWSGRVGEKLFF. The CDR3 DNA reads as TGTGCCTGGAGTGGCAGGGTGGGCGAAAAACTGTTTTTT. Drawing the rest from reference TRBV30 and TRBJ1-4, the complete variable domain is SQTIHQWPATLVQPVGSPLSLECTVEGTSNPNLYWYRQAAGRGLQLLFYSVGIGQISSEVPQNLSASRPQDRQFILSSKKLLLSDSGFYLCAWSGRVGEKLFFGSGTQLSVL.

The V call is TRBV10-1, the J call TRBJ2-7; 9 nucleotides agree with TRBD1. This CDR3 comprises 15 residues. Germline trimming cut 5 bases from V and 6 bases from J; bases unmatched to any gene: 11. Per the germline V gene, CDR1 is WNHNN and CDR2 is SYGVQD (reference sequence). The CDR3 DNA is TGCGCCAGCAGTCCCCACTGGACAGGGGTGGGCGAGCAGTACTTC. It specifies CASSPHWTGVGEQYF.

The CDR3 sequence: CASSKGLAGVGTQYF. DNA for the CDR3: TGTGCCAGCAGCAAGGGACTAGCGGGTGTAGGTACGCAGTATTTT. The chain is built from TRBV7-2 and TRBJ2-3, with 12 bases fitting TRBD2. The CDR3 has 15 amino acids. After removal of 5 bases from V and 8 bases from J, the junction contained 8 bases not matched to a gene. The V gene's germline CDR1 is SGHTA and CDR2 FQGNSA.

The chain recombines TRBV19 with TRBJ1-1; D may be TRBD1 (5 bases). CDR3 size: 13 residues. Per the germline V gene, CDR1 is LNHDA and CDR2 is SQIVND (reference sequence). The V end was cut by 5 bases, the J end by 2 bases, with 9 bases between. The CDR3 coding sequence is TGTGCCAGTAGTTTGACAGCTAACACTGAAGCTTTCTTT. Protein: CASSLTANTEAFF.

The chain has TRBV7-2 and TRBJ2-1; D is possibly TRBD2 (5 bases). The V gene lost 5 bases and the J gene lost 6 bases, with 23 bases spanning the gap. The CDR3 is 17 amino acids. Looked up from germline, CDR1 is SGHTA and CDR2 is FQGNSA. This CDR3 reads CASSQPGSLAGLNEQFF. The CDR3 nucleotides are TGTGCCAGCAGCCAACCCGGCTCTTTGGCGGGTCTCAATGAGCAGTTCTTC.

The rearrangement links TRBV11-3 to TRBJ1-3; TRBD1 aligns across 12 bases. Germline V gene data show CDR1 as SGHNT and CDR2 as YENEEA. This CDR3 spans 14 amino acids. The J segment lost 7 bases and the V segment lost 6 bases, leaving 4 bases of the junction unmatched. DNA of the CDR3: TGTGCCAGCAGTCCGGGACAGGGGGCGAACACCATATATTTT. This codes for CASSPGQGANTIYF.

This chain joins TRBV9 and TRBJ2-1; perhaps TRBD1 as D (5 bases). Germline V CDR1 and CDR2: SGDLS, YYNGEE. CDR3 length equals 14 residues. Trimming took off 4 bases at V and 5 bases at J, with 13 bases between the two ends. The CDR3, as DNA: TGTGCCAGCAGCCCTAGTCAGGGTGACAATGAGCAGTTCTTC. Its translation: CASSPSQGDNEQFF.

In DNA, the CDR3 is TGTGCCAGCAGCTCCGGAGAGGGCTTAGAGCAGTACTTC. Translated, it gives CASSSGEGLEQYF. This chain uses TRBV7-9 with TRBJ2-7; D perhaps matches TRBD2 (5 bases). Per the germline V gene, CDR1 is SEHNR and CDR2 is FQNEAQ (reference sequence). V lost 4 bases to trimming and J lost 7 bases, with 14 bases between them. The CDR3 is 13 amino acids.

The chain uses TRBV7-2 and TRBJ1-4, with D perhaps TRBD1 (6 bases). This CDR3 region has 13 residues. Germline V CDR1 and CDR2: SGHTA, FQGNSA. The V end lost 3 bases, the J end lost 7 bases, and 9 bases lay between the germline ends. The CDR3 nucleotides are TGTGCCAGCAGCTTCACAGGGACTGAAAAACTGTTTTTT. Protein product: CASSFTGTEKLFF.

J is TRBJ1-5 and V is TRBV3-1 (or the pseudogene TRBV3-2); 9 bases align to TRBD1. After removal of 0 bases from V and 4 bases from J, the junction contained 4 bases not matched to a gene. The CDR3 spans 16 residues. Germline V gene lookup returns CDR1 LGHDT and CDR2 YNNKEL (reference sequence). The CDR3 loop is CASSQDPGQGNQPQHF. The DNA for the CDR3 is TGTGCCAGCAGCCAAGATCCGGGACAGGGAAATCAGCCCCAGCATTTT.

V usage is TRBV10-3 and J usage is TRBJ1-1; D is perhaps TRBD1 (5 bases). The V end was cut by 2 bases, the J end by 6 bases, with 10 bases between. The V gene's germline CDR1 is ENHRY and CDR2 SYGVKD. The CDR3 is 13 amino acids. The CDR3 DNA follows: TGTGCCATCAGTGAGGCGGGGGACCCTGAAGCTTTCTTT. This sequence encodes CAISEAGDPEAFF.